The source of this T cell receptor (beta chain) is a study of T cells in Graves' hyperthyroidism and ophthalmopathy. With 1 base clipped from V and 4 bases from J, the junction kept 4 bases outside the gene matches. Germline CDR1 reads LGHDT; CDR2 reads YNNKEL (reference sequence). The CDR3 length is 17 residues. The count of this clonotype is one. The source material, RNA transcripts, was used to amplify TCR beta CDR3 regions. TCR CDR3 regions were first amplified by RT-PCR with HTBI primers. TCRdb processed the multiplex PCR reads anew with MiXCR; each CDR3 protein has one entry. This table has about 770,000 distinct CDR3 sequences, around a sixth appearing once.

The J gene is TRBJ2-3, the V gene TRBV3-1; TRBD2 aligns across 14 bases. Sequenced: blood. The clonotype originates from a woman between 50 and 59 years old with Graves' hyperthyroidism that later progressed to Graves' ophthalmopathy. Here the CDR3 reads CASSQGTSGGLSDTQYF. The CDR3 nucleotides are TGTGCCAGCAGCCAAGGGACTAGCGGGGGGTTGTCAGATACGCAGTATTTT.